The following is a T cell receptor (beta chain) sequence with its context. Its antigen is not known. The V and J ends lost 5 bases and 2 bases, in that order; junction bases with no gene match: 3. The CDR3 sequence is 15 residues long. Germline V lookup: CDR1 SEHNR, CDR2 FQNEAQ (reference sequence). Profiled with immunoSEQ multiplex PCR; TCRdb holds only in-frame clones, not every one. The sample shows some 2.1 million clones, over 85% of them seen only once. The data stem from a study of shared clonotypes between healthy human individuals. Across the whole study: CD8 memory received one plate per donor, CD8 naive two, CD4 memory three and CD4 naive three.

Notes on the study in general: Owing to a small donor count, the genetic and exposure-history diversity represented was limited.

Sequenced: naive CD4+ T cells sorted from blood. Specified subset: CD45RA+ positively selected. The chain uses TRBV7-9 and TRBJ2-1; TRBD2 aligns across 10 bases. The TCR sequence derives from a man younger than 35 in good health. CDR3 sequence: CASSRTSGPYNEQFF. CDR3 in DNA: TGTGCCAGCAGCCGGACTAGCGGACCCTACAATGAGCAGTTCTTC.